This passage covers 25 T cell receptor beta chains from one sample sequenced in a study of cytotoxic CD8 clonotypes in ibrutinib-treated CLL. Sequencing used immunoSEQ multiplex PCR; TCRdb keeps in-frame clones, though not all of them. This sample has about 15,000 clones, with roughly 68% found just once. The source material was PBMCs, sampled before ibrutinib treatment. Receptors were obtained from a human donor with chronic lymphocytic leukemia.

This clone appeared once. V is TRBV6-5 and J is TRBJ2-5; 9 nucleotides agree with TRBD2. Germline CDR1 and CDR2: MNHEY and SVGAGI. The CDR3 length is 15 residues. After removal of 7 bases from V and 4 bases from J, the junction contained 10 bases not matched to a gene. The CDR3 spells CASTRSGLAVETQYF. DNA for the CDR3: TGTGCCAGCACTCGATCGGGACTAGCCGTAGAGACCCAGTACTTC.

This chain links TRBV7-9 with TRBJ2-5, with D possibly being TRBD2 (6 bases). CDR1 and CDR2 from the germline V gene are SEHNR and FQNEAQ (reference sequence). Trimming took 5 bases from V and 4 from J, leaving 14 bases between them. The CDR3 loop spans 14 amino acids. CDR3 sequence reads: CASSRELVGETQYF. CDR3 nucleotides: TGTGCCAGCAGCCGGGAGTTAGTGGGAGAGACCCAGTACTTC.

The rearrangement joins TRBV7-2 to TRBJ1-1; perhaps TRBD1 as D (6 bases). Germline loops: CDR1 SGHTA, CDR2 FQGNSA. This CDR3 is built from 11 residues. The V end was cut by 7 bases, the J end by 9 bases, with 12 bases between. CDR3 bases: TGTGCCAGCACGACAGGTTGGAAAGCTTTCTTT. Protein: CASTTGWKAFF.

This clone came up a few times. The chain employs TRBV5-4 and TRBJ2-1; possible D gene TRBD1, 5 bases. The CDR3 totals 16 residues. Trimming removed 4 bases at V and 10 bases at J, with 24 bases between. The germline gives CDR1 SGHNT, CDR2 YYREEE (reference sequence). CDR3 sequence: CASSVPSGFESREQFF. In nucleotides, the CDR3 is TGTGCCAGCAGCGTACCCTCAGGGTTCGAATCGAGAGAGCAGTTCTTC.

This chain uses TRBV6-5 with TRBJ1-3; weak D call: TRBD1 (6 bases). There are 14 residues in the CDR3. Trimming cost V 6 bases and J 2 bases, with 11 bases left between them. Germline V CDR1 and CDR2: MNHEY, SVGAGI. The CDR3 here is CASRNPGAGNTIYF. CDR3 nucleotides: TGTGCCAGCAGGAACCCAGGGGCTGGAAACACCATATATTTT.

CDR3 sequence reads: CASSLRASGRYEQFF. The CDR3 nucleotides read TGTGCCAGCAGCTTGAGGGCTAGCGGGAGATATGAGCAGTTCTTC. The genes are TRBV5-6 and TRBJ2-1; TRBD2 aligns across 10 bases. V lost 1 base, J lost 8 bases, and 6 bases stayed unmatched. Germline CDR1 SGHDT, CDR2 YYEEEE. The CDR3 runs to 15 residues.

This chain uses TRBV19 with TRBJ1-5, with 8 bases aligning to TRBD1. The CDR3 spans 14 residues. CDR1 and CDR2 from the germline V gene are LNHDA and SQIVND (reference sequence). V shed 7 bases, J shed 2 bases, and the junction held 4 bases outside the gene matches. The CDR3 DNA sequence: TGTGCCAGTAAGGGCAGGGGGCGCAATCAGCCCCAGCATTTT. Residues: CASKGRGRNQPQHF.

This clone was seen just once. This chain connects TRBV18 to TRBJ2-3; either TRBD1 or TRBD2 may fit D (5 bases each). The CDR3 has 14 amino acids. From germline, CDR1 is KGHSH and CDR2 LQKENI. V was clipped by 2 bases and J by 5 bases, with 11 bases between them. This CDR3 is CASSPGGVRDTQYF. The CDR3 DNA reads TGTGCCAGCTCACCAGGGGGAGTACGAGATACGCAGTATTTT.

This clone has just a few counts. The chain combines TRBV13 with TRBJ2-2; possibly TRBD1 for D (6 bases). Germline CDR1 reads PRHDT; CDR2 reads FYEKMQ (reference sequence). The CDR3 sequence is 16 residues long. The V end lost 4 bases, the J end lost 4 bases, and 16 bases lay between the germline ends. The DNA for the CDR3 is TGTGCCAGCAGCTCCCGACAGGTCGTTAGCACCGGGGAGCTGTTTTTT. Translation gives CASSSRQVVSTGELFF.

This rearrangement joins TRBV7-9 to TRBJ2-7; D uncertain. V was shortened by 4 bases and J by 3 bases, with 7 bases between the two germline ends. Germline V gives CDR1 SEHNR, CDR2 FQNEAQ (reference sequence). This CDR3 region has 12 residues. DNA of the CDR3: TGTGCCAGCAGCTCAGACGACTACGAGCAGTACGTC. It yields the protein CASSSDDYEQYV.

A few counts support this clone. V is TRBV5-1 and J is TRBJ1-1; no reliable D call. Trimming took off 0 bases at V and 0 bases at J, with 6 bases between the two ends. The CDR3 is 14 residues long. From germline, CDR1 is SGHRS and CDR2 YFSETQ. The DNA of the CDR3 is TGCGCCAGCAGCTTGGCCATCATGAACACTGAAGCTTTCTTT. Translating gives CASSLAIMNTEAFF.

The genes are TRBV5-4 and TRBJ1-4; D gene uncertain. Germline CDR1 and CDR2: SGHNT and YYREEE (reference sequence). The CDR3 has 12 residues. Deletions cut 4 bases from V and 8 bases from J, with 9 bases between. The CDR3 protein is CASSRRAEKLFF. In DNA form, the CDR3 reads TGTGCCAGCAGCCGTAGGGCCGAAAAACTGTTTTTT.

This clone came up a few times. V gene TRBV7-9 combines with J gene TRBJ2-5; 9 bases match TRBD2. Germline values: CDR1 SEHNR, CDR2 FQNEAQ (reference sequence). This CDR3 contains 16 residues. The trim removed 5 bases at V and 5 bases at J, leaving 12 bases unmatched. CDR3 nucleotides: TGTGCCAGCAGCCCGAAACGCGGGGGGGGTTGGGAGACCCAGTACTTC. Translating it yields CASSPKRGGGWETQYF.

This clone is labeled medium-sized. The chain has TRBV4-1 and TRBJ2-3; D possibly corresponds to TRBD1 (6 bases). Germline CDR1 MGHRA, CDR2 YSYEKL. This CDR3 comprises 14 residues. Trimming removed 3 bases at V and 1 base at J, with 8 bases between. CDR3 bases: TGCGCCAGCAGCCACCGACAGGGCACAGATACGCAGTATTTT. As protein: CASSHRQGTDTQYF.

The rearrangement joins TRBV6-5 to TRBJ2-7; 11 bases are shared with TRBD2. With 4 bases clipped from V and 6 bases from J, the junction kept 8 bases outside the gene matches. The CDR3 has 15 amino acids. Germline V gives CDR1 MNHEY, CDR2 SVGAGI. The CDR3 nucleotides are TGTGCCAGCAGTTTGAGTGTCGGGACTAGCGGCGAGCAGTACTTC. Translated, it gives CASSLSVGTSGEQYF.

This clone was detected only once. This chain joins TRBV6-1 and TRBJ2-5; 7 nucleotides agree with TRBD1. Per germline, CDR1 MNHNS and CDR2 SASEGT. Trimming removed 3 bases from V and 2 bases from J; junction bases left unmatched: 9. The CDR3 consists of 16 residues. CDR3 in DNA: TGTGCCAGCAGTGACCCCCGCCAGGGGGTGCAAGAGACCCAGTACTTC. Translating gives CASSDPRQGVQETQYF.

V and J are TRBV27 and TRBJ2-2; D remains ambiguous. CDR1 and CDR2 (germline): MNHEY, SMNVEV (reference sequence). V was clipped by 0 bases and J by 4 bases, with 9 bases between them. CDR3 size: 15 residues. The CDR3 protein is CASSLSLVFTGELFF. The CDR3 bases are TGTGCCAGCAGTTTATCTCTAGTTTTCACCGGGGAGCTGTTTTTT.

CDR3 nucleotides: TGTGCCAGTAGTATTAGACTATGGGGGGCGGATACGCAGTATTTT. It encodes CASSIRLWGADTQYF. The chain combines TRBV19 with TRBJ2-3; TRBD1 or TRBD2 may be the D gene (6 bases each). V shed 3 bases and J shed 6 bases, with 16 bases lying between them. The CDR3 consists of 15 residues. CDR1 is LNHDA and CDR2 is SQIVND in the germline V gene (reference sequence).

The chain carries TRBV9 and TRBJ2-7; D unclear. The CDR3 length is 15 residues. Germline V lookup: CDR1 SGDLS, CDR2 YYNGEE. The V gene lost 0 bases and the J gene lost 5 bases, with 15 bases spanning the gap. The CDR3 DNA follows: TGTGCCAGCAGCGTAGATTCGGCCCCTATGAACGAGCAGTACTTC. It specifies CASSVDSAPMNEQYF.

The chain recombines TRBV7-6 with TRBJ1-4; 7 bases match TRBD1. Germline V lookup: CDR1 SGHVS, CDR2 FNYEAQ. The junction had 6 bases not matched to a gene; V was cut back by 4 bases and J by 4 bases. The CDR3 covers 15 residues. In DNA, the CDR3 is TGTGCCAGCAGCTCAACAGGGGCCCTTAATGAAAAACTGTTTTTT. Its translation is CASSSTGALNEKLFF.

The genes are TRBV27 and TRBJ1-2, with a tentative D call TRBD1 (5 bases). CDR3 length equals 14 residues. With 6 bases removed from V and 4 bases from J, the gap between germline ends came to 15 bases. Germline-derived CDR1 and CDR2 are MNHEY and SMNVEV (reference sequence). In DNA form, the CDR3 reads TGTGCCAGCAGGAATAGCGGGGCGGGCTATGGCTACACCTTC. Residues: CASRNSGAGYGYTF.

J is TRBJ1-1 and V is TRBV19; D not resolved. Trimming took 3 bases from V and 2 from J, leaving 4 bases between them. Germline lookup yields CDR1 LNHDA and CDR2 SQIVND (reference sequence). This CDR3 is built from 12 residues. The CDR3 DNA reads TGTGCCAGTAGTATTGGAAACACTGAAGCTTTCTTT. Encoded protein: CASSIGNTEAFF.

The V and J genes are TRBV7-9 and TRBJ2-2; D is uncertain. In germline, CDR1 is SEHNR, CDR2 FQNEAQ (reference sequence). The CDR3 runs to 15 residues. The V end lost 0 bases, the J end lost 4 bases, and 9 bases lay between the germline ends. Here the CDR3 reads CASSLAGRTTGELFF. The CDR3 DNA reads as TGTGCCAGCAGCTTAGCGGGCAGAACCACCGGGGAGCTGTTTTTT. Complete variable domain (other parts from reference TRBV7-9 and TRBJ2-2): DTGVSQNPRHKITKRGQNVTFRCDPISEHNRLYWYRQTLGQGPEFLTYFQNEAQLEKSRLLSDRFSAERPKGSFSTLEIQRTEQGDSAMYLCASSLAGRTTGELFFGEGSRLTVL.

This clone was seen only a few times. CDR3: CASRDTGTVYGYTF. In DNA, the CDR3 is TGTGCCAGCAGGGACACCGGGACAGTATATGGCTACACCTTC. J is TRBJ1-2 and V is TRBV2; 7 bases line up with TRBD1. Germline assignment: CDR1 SNHLY and CDR2 FYNNEI. V gave up 6 bases and J gave up 5 bases; unmatched junction bases: 9. The CDR3 covers 14 residues.

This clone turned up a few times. The CDR3: CASSRQQDQPQHF. CDR3 nucleotide sequence: TGTGCCAGCAGTAGGCAACAAGATCAGCCCCAGCATTTT. The rearrangement uses TRBV6-5 and TRBJ1-5; D gene unclear. Trimming left V 5 bases short and J 5 bases short, with 10 bases between. This CDR3 is 13 amino acids long. Germline CDR1 MNHEY, CDR2 SVGAGI.